The 27 T cell receptor beta chains given below trace back to one sample, sequenced in a study of OX40 agonist ivuxolimab in advanced cancers. Clones were read by immunoSEQ multiplex PCR, and TCRdb kept only the in-frame ones, dropping some. Of tens of thousands of clones listed, about 85% were seen once; the top ten hold around 3.5%. Source: CD4+ or CD8+ T cells sorted from blood, taken in a trial of the OX40 agonist ivuxolimab. These receptors all come from an adult with an advanced solid tumor such as melanoma, head and neck, liver or kidney cancer.

The chain employs TRBV27 and TRBJ2-1, with 11 positions matching TRBD2. Germline V gene data show CDR1 as MNHEY and CDR2 as SMNVEV (reference sequence). The CDR3 consists of 15 residues. V shed 2 bases, J shed 11 bases, and the junction held 8 bases outside the gene matches. CDR3 sequence (DNA): TGTGCCAGCAGTTTAGAACTAGCGGGAGTTGCTCAGCAGTTCTTC. Its protein product is CASSLELAGVAQQFF.

The chain is built from TRBV28 and TRBJ2-7; D might be TRBD2 (7 bases). Per germline, CDR1 MDHEN and CDR2 SYDVKM. CDR3 length equals 15 residues. The V end was cut by 4 bases, the J end by 6 bases, with 19 bases between. CDR3 nucleotides: TGTGCCAGCAGTTACCCCCCTACAGGGAGGGGCGAGCAGTACTTC. It specifies CASSYPPTGRGEQYF.

This clone appeared once. This rearrangement joins TRBV4-3 to TRBJ2-6, with 9 bases identical to TRBD2. The CDR3 sequence is 19 residues long. V was pared by 0 bases and J by 2 bases, with 8 bases of the junction left unmatched. CDR1 and CDR2 from the germline V gene are LGHNA and YSLEER. DNA for the CDR3: TGCGCCAGCAGCCAAGAGTTAGCGGGAGTAACCGCTGGGGCCAACGTCCTGACTTTC. It is translated as CASSQELAGVTAGANVLTF.

V is TRBV7-3 and J is TRBJ2-1, with a tentative D call TRBD1 (5 bases). Trimming left V 2 bases short and J 9 bases short, with 8 bases between. From germline, CDR1 is SGHTA and CDR2 FQGTGA. This CDR3 has 12 residues. As DNA, the CDR3 is TGTGCCAGCAGCTTACAGGGCAGTGAGCAGTTCTTC. Protein: CASSLQGSEQFF.

The genes are TRBV5-4 and TRBJ2-3, with a tentative D call TRBD2 (5 bases). Germline CDR1 reads SGHNT; CDR2 reads YYREEE (reference sequence). This CDR3 region has 15 residues. V shed 0 bases and J shed 3 bases, with 11 bases lying between them. In DNA, the CDR3 is TGTGCCAGCAGCTTGGCCACTACTAGGACAGATACGCAGTATTTT. Translating gives CASSLATTRTDTQYF.

This rearrangement joins TRBV7-9 to TRBJ2-1, with TRBD1 as a possible D gene (5 bases). This CDR3 region has 15 residues. The V end lost 5 bases, the J end lost 4 bases, and 15 bases lay between the germline ends. The V gene's germline CDR1 is SEHNR and CDR2 FQNEAQ (reference sequence). CDR3 region: CASSPLRVSYNEQFF. CDR3 in DNA: TGTGCCAGCAGCCCCCTCAGGGTGTCATACAATGAGCAGTTCTTC.

The chain links TRBV7-2 to TRBJ2-1, with no clear D. The germline CDR1 and CDR2 sequences are SGHTA and FQGNSA. V was pared by 5 bases and J by 5 bases, with 13 bases between. There are 14 residues in the CDR3. The CDR3 region has the DNA TGTGCCAGCAGCACCAACGCAGTCGACAATGAGCAGTTCTTC. It encodes CASSTNAVDNEQFF.

This chain links TRBV7-9 with TRBJ1-1, with D hard to call. Trimming shortened V by 3 bases and J by 5 bases, and 7 bases separated the two germline ends. From germline, CDR1 is SEHNR and CDR2 FQNEAQ (reference sequence). This CDR3 has 12 amino acids. CDR3 sequence: CASSLGETEAFF. The CDR3 region has the DNA TGTGCCAGCAGCTTGGGAGAAACTGAAGCTTTCTTT.

As for this clone: Within the sample, other DNA sequences also encode this same CDR3. The J gene is TRBJ2-5, the V gene TRBV11-2; D call uncertain. The CDR3 has 11 residues. CDR1 and CDR2 (germline): SGHAT, FQNNGV. Trimming removed 3 bases from V and 4 bases from J, with 3 bases in between. DNA for the CDR3: TGTGCCAGCAGCTTGGGAGAGACCCAGTACTTC. Protein: CASSLGETQYF.

This clone was seen a handful of times. The genes are TRBV9 and TRBJ2-2; 10 bases map to TRBD2. V gave up 4 bases and J gave up 4 bases; unmatched junction bases: 7. The germline V gene encodes CDR1 SGDLS and CDR2 YYNGEE. This CDR3 region has 16 residues. The CDR3 loop is CASSLYGLAATGELFF. Here the CDR3 DNA reads TGTGCCAGCAGCCTCTACGGACTAGCGGCCACCGGGGAGCTGTTTTTT.

The CDR3 loop is CASRRRAGSYEQYF. For the CDR3, the DNA is TGTGCCAGCAGACGGAGGGCCGGGTCCTACGAGCAGTACTTC. The chain has TRBV5-6 and TRBJ2-7; the D gene is possibly TRBD2 (6 bases). The germline CDR1 and CDR2 sequences are SGHDT and YYEEEE. The CDR3 sequence is 14 residues long. V lost 5 bases and J 1 base, leaving 13 bases between the germline ends.

The chain couples TRBV28 to TRBJ1-4, with a weak D call TRBD1 (6 bases). The ends were cut back, 5 bases at V and 6 bases at J, with 13 bases in the middle. There are 14 residues in the CDR3. Germline V gene lookup returns CDR1 MDHEN and CDR2 SYDVKM. Here the CDR3 DNA reads TGTGCCAGCAGTATCCTAAACAGGGATGAAAAACTGTTTTTT. Protein sequence: CASSILNRDEKLFF.

This clone showed up just once. The V call is TRBV7-2, the J call TRBJ2-3; a possible D gene is TRBD1 (5 bases). Germline V gene lookup returns CDR1 SGHTA and CDR2 FQGNSA. The CDR3 is made up of 14 amino acids. V was cut by 5 bases and J by 0 bases, with 9 bases left in between. The CDR3 reads CASSVRGSTDTQYF. The CDR3 nucleotides are TGTGCCAGCAGCGTAAGGGGAAGCACAGATACGCAGTATTTT.

J is TRBJ1-4 and V is TRBV19; TRBD1 might be the D (5 bases). The CDR3 runs 16 residues. The germline CDR1 and CDR2 sequences are LNHDA and SQIVND (reference sequence). V gave up 4 bases and J gave up 8 bases, with 20 bases separating them. CDR3 sequence: CASSTIAGSRGEKLFF. DNA of the CDR3: TGTGCCAGTAGTACAATCGCAGGGTCGCGGGGCGAAAAACTGTTTTTT.

The chain links TRBV11-2 to TRBJ2-6; the D is unclear. Germline values: CDR1 SGHAT, CDR2 FQNNGV. The germline V and J ends were trimmed by 5 bases and 0 bases, with 14 bases remaining between them. The CDR3 is 17 amino acids. CDR3: CASSRLRGLSGANVLTF. The CDR3 region has the DNA TGTGCCAGCAGCCGCTTGCGTGGCCTCTCTGGGGCCAACGTCCTGACTTTC.

V and J are TRBV28 and TRBJ1-2; 10 bases align to TRBD1. CDR3 size: 15 residues. The V gene's germline CDR1 is MDHEN and CDR2 SYDVKM. After removal of 6 bases from V and 5 bases from J, the junction contained 9 bases not matched to a gene. As DNA, the CDR3 is TGTGCCAGCAGGGCTCGGGACAGGGGTGGTTATGGCTACACCTTC. Encoded protein: CASRARDRGGYGYTF.

This chain joins TRBV9 and TRBJ1-2; no clear D. V shed 2 bases and J shed 4 bases, with 6 bases lying between them. The CDR3 is 12 residues long. Germline loops: CDR1 SGDLS, CDR2 YYNGEE. CDR3 in DNA: TGTGCCAGCAGCGTCCCCAGCTATGGCTACACCTTC. As protein: CASSVPSYGYTF.

DNA of the CDR3: TGTGCCAGCTCCTGGAGGGCCAGGGATGAGCAGTTCTTC. Protein product: CASSWRARDEQFF. This chain links TRBV27 with TRBJ2-1; possible D gene TRBD2, 6 bases. The ends were cut back, 8 bases at V and 8 bases at J, with 16 bases in the middle. Germline values: CDR1 MNHEY, CDR2 SMNVEV (reference sequence). The CDR3 covers 13 residues.

This chain connects TRBV6-6 to TRBJ2-7; 7 bases are a match to TRBD1. Germline loops: CDR1 MNHNY, CDR2 SVGAGI (reference sequence). Trimming removed 2 bases from V and 6 bases from J; junction bases left unmatched: 7. The length of the CDR3 is 14 residues. In DNA, the CDR3 is TGTGCCAGCAGTTACACGGGGACAGCCGGCGAGCAGTACTTC. Encoded protein: CASSYTGTAGEQYF.

CDR3 DNA sequence: TGCGCCAGCAGCCACAGGCAGAACAATCAGCCCCAGCATTTT. Encoded protein: CASSHRQNNQPQHF. The rearrangement links TRBV4-1 to TRBJ1-5; D ambiguous. In germline, CDR1 is MGHRA, CDR2 YSYEKL. This CDR3 comprises 14 residues. V lost 3 bases and J 3 bases, leaving 9 bases between the germline ends.

This chain links TRBV5-1 with TRBJ2-3, with 10 positions matching TRBD2. With V trimmed by 0 bases and J by 6 bases, 1 base remained unmatched. The CDR3 spans 14 residues. The germline V gene encodes CDR1 SGHRS and CDR2 YFSETQ. The CDR3 sequence: CASSLGTSGDTQYF. The CDR3 bases are TGCGCCAGCAGCTTGGGGACTAGCGGTGATACGCAGTATTTT.

V usage is TRBV28 and J usage is TRBJ2-1; D gene uncertain. Trimming left V 1 base short and J 1 base short, with 8 bases between. CDR1 is MDHEN and CDR2 is SYDVKM in the germline V gene. CDR3 length: 15 residues. The chain's CDR3 is CASSLSFESYNEQFF. In nucleotides, the CDR3 is TGTGCCAGCAGTTTATCCTTCGAATCCTACAATGAGCAGTTCTTC.

This clone has only a few counts. The rearrangement uses TRBV18 and TRBJ2-7; possibly TRBD1 for D (7 bases). The CDR3 spans 15 residues. V lost 5 bases, J lost 1 base, and 15 bases lay in between. Per the germline V gene, CDR1 is KGHSH and CDR2 is LQKENI. DNA for the CDR3: TGTGCCAGCTCAACCTCAGGGGGGACTTCCTACGAGCAGTACTTC. It codes for CASSTSGGTSYEQYF.

A few counts support this clone. V usage is TRBV2 and J usage is TRBJ1-2; D perhaps matches TRBD1 (5 bases). Per the germline V gene, CDR1 is SNHLY and CDR2 is FYNNEI. Trimming removed 8 bases from V and 7 bases from J, with 8 bases in between. The CDR3 totals 10 residues. For the CDR3, the DNA is TGTGCCAGCCAGGGATTTGGCTACACCTTC. It translates to CASQGFGYTF.

The gene calls are TRBV11-2 and TRBJ2-1, with 7 bases matching TRBD1. Germline CDR1 is SGHAT and CDR2 is FQNNGV. The CDR3 is 13 residues long. With V trimmed by 5 bases and J by 7 bases, 5 bases remained unmatched. This chain's CDR3 is CASSADRENEQFF. The CDR3 nucleotides read TGTGCCAGCAGCGCAGACAGGGAGAATGAGCAGTTCTTC.

The chain carries TRBV4-1 and TRBJ2-7; weak D call: TRBD2 (5 bases). Germline CDR1 and CDR2: MGHRA and YSYEKL. The V end lost 0 bases, the J end lost 1 base, and 13 bases lay between the germline ends. The CDR3 loop spans 16 amino acids. CDR3 loop: CASSQDHGEGSYEQYF. CDR3 nucleotide sequence: TGCGCCAGCAGCCAAGATCACGGGGAAGGATCCTACGAGCAGTACTTC.

The chain carries TRBV19 and TRBJ2-6, with 10 nucleotides matching TRBD1. The CDR3 is 17 residues long. In germline, CDR1 is LNHDA, CDR2 SQIVND (reference sequence). The V and J ends lost 4 bases and 3 bases, in that order; junction bases with no gene match: 6. The CDR3 protein is CASSTSTGGGGANVLTF. CDR3 in DNA: TGTGCCAGTAGTACCTCGACAGGGGGCGGTGGGGCCAACGTCCTGACTTTC.